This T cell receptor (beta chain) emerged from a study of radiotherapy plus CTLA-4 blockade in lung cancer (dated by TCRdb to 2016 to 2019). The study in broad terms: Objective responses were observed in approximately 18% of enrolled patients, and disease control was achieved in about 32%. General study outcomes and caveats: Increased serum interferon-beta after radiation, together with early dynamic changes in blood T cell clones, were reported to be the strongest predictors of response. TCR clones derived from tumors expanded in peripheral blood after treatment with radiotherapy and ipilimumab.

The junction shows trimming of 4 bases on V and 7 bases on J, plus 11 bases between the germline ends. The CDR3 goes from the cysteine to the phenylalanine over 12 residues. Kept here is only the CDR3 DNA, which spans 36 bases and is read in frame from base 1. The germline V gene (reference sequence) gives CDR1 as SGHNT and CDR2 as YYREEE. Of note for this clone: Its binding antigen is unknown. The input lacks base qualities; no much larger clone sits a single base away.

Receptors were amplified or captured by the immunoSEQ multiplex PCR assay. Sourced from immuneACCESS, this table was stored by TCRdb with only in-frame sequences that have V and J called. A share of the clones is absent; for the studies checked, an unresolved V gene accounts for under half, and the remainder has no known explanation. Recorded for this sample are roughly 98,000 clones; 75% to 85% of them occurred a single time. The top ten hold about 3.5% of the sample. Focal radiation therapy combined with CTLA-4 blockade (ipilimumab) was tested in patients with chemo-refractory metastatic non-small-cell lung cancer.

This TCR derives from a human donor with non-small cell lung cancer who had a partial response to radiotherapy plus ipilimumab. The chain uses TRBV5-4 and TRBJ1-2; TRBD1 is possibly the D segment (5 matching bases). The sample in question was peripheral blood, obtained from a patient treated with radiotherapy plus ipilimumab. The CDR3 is CASSLYRSGYTF. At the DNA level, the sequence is TGTGCCAGCAGCCTCTACAGGAGTGGCTACACCTTC. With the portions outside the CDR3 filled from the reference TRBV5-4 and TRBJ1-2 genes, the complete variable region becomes ETGVTQSPTHLIKTRGQQVTLRCSSQSGHNTVSWYQQALGQGPQFIFQYYREEENGRGNFPPRFSGLQFPNYSSELNVNALELDDSALYLCASSLYRSGYTFGSGTRLTVV.